This T cell receptor (beta chain) is from a study of blood T cell repertoires in COVID-19. As for the study in general: COVID-19 samples from acute and convalescent phases originated in the United States, Italy and Spain. PBMCs, B-cell-depleted T cells, or T cells were the source of the cDNA or gDNA that made up the material.

As originally analysed: How many nucleated cells were present was estimated from reference gene primer amplification. Profiling relied on immunoSEQ multiplex PCR, and the TCRdb table lists in-frame clones only, not all of them. V, J and clone size are those of that table, while D and trimming were read from the DNA. The table has 200,000 or so clones, about 86% seen once. This clone appeared once. The CDR3 runs to 11 residues. Germline lookup yields CDR1 DFQATT and CDR2 SNEGSKA (reference sequence). The V gene lost 2 bases and the J gene lost 6 bases, with 7 bases spanning the gap. This clonotype originated in a woman in her 30s who had recovered from COVID-19. The V and J genes are TRBV20-1 and TRBJ2-5; D unclear. Sequenced input: peripheral blood. The CDR3 region is CSARQSQTQYF. In DNA, the CDR3 is TGCAGTGCTAGACAGTCCCAGACCCAGTACTTC.